This entry features one T cell receptor (beta chain) sequence. The CDR3 contains 17 residues. V lost 0 bases and J lost 5; bases outside the gene matches: 4. Per the germline V gene, CDR1 is SGHNT and CDR2 is YYREEE (reference sequence). This sample's time point: patch test 2, 6 weeks after DPC sensitization. Treatment in this sample: therapeutic diphenylcyclopropenone sensitization with weekly scalp DPC. Alopecia patients between 18 and 70 years old and suitable for DPC were used as donors. The sample comes from a study of human T cells and chemical hapten exposure. In the study overall: Read at 6 days, the patch tests placed 0.01% DPC on the upper back. The study enrolled mostly female patients with alopecia areata, totalis or universalis. Largely, small differences in pooled library volume made per-sample TCR yields vary.

MiXCR was run by TCRdb on the RACE reads, yielding one entry per CDR3 protein. The sample records over 70,000 distinct CDR3 sequences, 8.5% being singletons. This material consisted of whole blood, taken in connection with sensitization to the hapten diphenylcyclopropenone (DPC). This TCR was sampled from a woman aged 45 to 65 with alopecia areata. Some clones in this sample may be carry-over from other donors' samples. The chain carries TRBV5-4 and TRBJ2-1, with 14 bases aligning to TRBD2. As DNA, the CDR3 is TGTGCCAGCAGCTTGGGACTAGCGGGAGGGTCGGACAATGAGCAGTTCTTC. It codes for CASSLGLAGGSDNEQFF.